The rows below give T cell receptor beta chains drawn from one sample of a study of blood T cells in healthy people across ages. TCRdb called the 5' RACE reads again in MiXCR, with one record for every CDR3 protein. This table has over a million distinct CDR3 sequences, roughly 45% appearing once. Material for sequencing was blood. The origin of the receptors is a woman aged 55 to 70 in good health. Both conserved end residues are part of each CDR3. Each record gives: V gene, D gene, clone size, J gene, CDR3 DNA, CDR3 protein. The D gene is left open where the match is weak. Clone size is given for some rows only: seen once, a few or many times, or a class if the clone is expanded.

TRBV12-3/TRBV12-4	NA	many	TRBJ1-2	TGTGCCAGCAGTCCCAACAGGGACTATGGCTACACCTTC	CASSPNRDYGYTF
TRBV27	NA	few	TRBJ1-2	TGTGCCAGCAGTTTAGGGGGGGAGAACTATGGCTACACCTTC	CASSLGGENYGYTF
TRBV7-8	TRBD2	few	TRBJ2-3	TGTGCCAGCAGCTTACCGGGGGGACCCCTACCGCCCACAGATACGCAGTATTTT	CASSLPGGPLPPTDTQYF
TRBV5-1	NA	NA	TRBJ2-1	TGCGCCAGCAGCTCCTTGGACAACGGGGCAAGGGAGCAGTTCTTC	CASSSLDNGAREQFF
TRBV20-1	NA	NA	TRBJ2-1	TGCAGTGCTAGGCGCGGGAATCTCGCCGACAATGAGCAGTTCTTC	CSARRGNLADNEQFF
TRBV11-2	NA	few	TRBJ2-1	TGTGCCAGCAGCTTAAGTTGGGACAATGAGCAGTTCTTC	CASSLSWDNEQFF
TRBV5-1	NA	NA	TRBJ2-7	TGCGCCAGCAGCCCGTCACAGGGCTACGAGCAGTACTTC	CASSPSQGYEQYF
TRBV9	NA	once	TRBJ2-5	TGTGCCAGCAGCGTAGGGGCTAGCAATAATCATCAAGAGACCCAGTACTTC	CASSVGASNNHQETQYF
TRBV7-9	NA	few	TRBJ1-1	TGTGCCAGCAGCTCCCCGGGGTGGACTGAAGCTTTCTTT	CASSSPGWTEAFF
TRBV4-2	TRBD2	few	TRBJ2-3	TGTGCCAGCAGCCAACTAGCGGGAGCTGGGGTAGATACGCAGTATTTT	CASSQLAGAGVDTQYF
TRBV2	NA	NA	TRBJ2-6	TGTGCCAGCAGGGAGATAAACTCTGGGGCCAACGTCCTGACTTTC	CASREINSGANVLTF
TRBV7-2	NA	few	TRBJ2-7	TGTGCCAGCAGCTTCTCCGGCGGGGAAGGGAGTGAGCAGTACTTC	CASSFSGGEGSEQYF
TRBV7-9	NA	NA	TRBJ2-5	TGTGCCAGCAGCTTAGTTAAGGGAGCCGCCCAAGAGACCCAGTACTTC	CASSLVKGAAQETQYF
TRBV29-1	NA	NA	TRBJ2-5	TGCAGCGCTGGGAACTGGGGATACCAAGAGACCCAGTACTTC	CSAGNWGYQETQYF
TRBV28	TRBD2	NA	TRBJ2-5	TGTGCCAGCACGCCCGGGACTAGCGGGAGGGAGTACCAAGAGACCCAGTACTTC	CASTPGTSGREYQETQYF
TRBV29-1	NA	few	TRBJ2-5	TGCAGCGTTGAAAGGGGAAGAGGAGAAGAGACCCAGTACTTC	CSVERGRGEETQYF
TRBV20-1	NA	NA	TRBJ2-2	TGCAGTGCTAAGCCAGGGGGGTACACCGGGGAGCTGTTTTTT	CSAKPGGYTGELFF
TRBV10-3	TRBD2	NA	TRBJ2-1	TGTGCCATCAGTGATCCGACAGTTGGACTAGCGGATGGCTACAATGAGCAGTTCTTC	CAISDPTVGLADGYNEQFF
TRBV9	TRBD2	few	TRBJ2-3	TGTGCCAGCAGCGCCGGGACTAGCGCCACAGATACGCAGTATTTT	CASSAGTSATDTQYF
TRBV29-1	NA	NA	TRBJ2-6	TGCAGCGTTGGAGAGCGCTCTGGGGCCAACGTCCTGACTTTC	CSVGERSGANVLTF
TRBV28	NA	once	TRBJ2-5	TGTGCCGTTCGGGAGTACCAAGAGACCCAGTACTTC	CAVREYQETQYF
TRBV18	NA	NA	TRBJ2-3	TGTGCCAGCTCACCAGGGTCCGCTAGCACAGATACGCAGTATTTT	CASSPGSASTDTQYF
TRBV24-1	NA	once	TRBJ2-3	TGTGCCACCGGGCAGGGAAGCACAGATACGCAGTATTTT	CATGQGSTDTQYF
TRBV11-2	NA	NA	TRBJ1-5	TGTGCCAGCAGCTTGACAGGCTCGGGGCCCCAGCATTTT	CASSLTGSGPQHF
TRBV24-1	NA	few	TRBJ2-3	TGTGCCACCAGTCAAACAGGGTTGGATACGCAGTATTTT	CATSQTGLDTQYF
TRBV20-1	NA	few	TRBJ2-7	TGCAGTGCACCGGTGGGGATCGTGGGTTACGAGCAGTACTTC	CSAPVGIVGYEQYF
TRBV25-1	NA	NA	TRBJ2-7	TGTGCCAGCAGTGAAATTTATGGGAGCTCTGGGTACGAGCAGTACTTC	CASSEIYGSSGYEQYF
TRBV11-2	NA	once	TRBJ2-7	TGTGCCAGCAGCGGACCCCAGGGGTGGGAGCAGTACTTC	CASSGPQGWEQYF
TRBV15	TRBD1	NA	TRBJ2-3	TGTGCCACCAGGGGGACAGGGCCCCCAGATACGCAGTATTTT	CATRGTGPPDTQYF
TRBV29-1	NA	NA	TRBJ2-7	TGCAGCGCCCGAGGGCCTAGCGCCCACGAGCAGTACTTC	CSARGPSAHEQYF
TRBV5-1	TRBD1	few	TRBJ2-7	TGCGCCAGCAGCTTGTCCCGGGACAGGGTACAATACGAGCAGTACTTC	CASSLSRDRVQYEQYF
TRBV29-1	NA	few	TRBJ2-2	TGCAGCGTTGAACCAGGGAAGTCGAACACCGGGGAGCTGTTTTTT	CSVEPGKSNTGELFF
TRBV2	TRBD1	NA	TRBJ2-7	TGTGCCAGCAGTGGTAGGACAGGGCTCTACGAGCAGTACTTC	CASSGRTGLYEQYF
TRBV25-1	NA	few	TRBJ2-5	TGTGCCAGCAGTGCACGGTCGGAGACCCAGTACTTC	CASSARSETQYF
TRBV20-1	TRBD2	NA	TRBJ2-3	TGCAGTGCTAGCCCCGGGACTAGCGGGATCCGCGATACGCAGTATTTT	CSASPGTSGIRDTQYF
TRBV3-1	TRBD2	NA	TRBJ2-3	TGTGCCAGCAGCCTCTCAACGTTGGCTAGCGGGAGGGTGACAGATACGCAGTATTTT	CASSLSTLASGRVTDTQYF
TRBV7-2	TRBD2	NA	TRBJ2-3	TGTGCCAGCTGGGGGGGATCGGGCGATACGCAGTATTTT	CASWGGSGDTQYF
TRBV6-2/TRBV6-3	TRBD2	NA	TRBJ2-3	TGTGCCAGCAGCCAACAACCAACTAGCGGGAGGGCCGGCTGGGATACGCAGTATTTT	CASSQQPTSGRAGWDTQYF
TRBV2	TRBD1	few	TRBJ2-3	TGTGCCGCCAACCGGGACAGCCCCACAGATACGCAGTATTTT	CAANRDSPTDTQYF
TRBV30	TRBD2	NA	TRBJ2-3	TGTACCTTCAATCTAGCGGTTAGGTTCAATACGCAGTATTTT	CTFNLAVRFNTQYF
TRBV7-2	NA	once	TRBJ2-1	TGTGCCAGCAGCAGGGGACCAAACAATGAGCAGTTCTTC	CASSRGPNNEQFF
TRBV5-1	TRBD2	NA	TRBJ2-1	TGCGCCAGCAGCCCGGGACTAGCGGAGGCCTACAATGAGCAGTTCTTC	CASSPGLAEAYNEQFF
TRBV3-1	TRBD1	NA	TRBJ2-7	TGTGCCAGCAGCCAAGATCTTCAGGGGGTTAACTACGAGCAGTACTTC	CASSQDLQGVNYEQYF
TRBV20-1	TRBD2	NA	TRBJ2-7	TGCAGTGCTAGTTTCTCTAGCGGACCCTACGAGCAGTACTTC	CSASFSSGPYEQYF
TRBV7-6	TRBD2	once	TRBJ2-5	TGTGCCAGCAGCTTAGCTACTAGCGGGAGTAGGCAGACCCAGTACTTC	CASSLATSGSRQTQYF
TRBV20-1	TRBD2	NA	TRBJ2-7	TGCAGTGCTAGAGGCGAGCGGGGCTACGAGCAGTACTTC	CSARGERGYEQYF
TRBV20-1	NA	NA	TRBJ2-2	TGCAGTGCTAAGGGCCTCCGAGACACCGGTGAGCTGTTTTTT	CSAKGLRDTGELFF
TRBV11-1	NA	once	TRBJ2-7	TGTGCCAGCAGCTCGACTACAAGGGGTCTCGGGTACGAGCAGTACTTC	CASSSTTRGLGYEQYF
TRBV18	TRBD2	few	TRBJ2-1	TGTGCCAGCTCACCTCCTAGCGGAGCCTACAATGAGCAGTTCTTC	CASSPPSGAYNEQFF
TRBV12-3/TRBV12-4	NA	NA	TRBJ1-5	TGTGCCAGCAGTGATACAGGGAATAGCAATCAGCCCCAGCATTTT	CASSDTGNSNQPQHF
TRBV28	NA	NA	TRBJ1-2	TGTGCCAGCAGTCTACTCAGGAAGGACCGTTGGTATGGCTACACCTTC	CASSLLRKDRWYGYTF
TRBV7-2	NA	NA	TRBJ2-5	TGTGCCAGCAGCTTAATGTCCCCTCCCCAAGAGACCCAGTACTTC	CASSLMSPPQETQYF
TRBV15	TRBD1	NA	TRBJ2-1	TGTGCCACCGTGGGTTACGGGACAGAATGGGATGAGCAGTTCTTC	CATVGYGTEWDEQFF
TRBV4-2	TRBD2	few	TRBJ2-1	TGTGCCAGCGCGGGGGGAGGGCCGAGCTCCTACAATGAGCAGTTCTTC	CASAGGGPSSYNEQFF
TRBV2	TRBD2	NA	TRBJ2-5	TGTGCCAGCAGAGCTAGCGGGAGGGCCAGTGAGCAGTACTTC	CASRASGRASEQYF